This TCR beta chain was documented in a study of metastatic and nonmetastatic thyroid tumors. About the study: Repertoires from malignant and benign thyroid patients were compared across blood and tumor or nodule tissue. Whole-study results and caveats: It was reported that TCR beta diversity was significantly higher in malignant thyroid tumors than benign nodules, in blood and tumor.

The CDR3 is 14 residues long. The germline CDR1 and CDR2 sequences are SNHLY and FYNNEI. This clone has just a few counts. Its cognate antigen is unknown. A read error is possible here, since a much larger clone lies one base away. Thyroid surgery took place with no prior treatment in any patient. Per the authors' pipeline: Clinicopathological groups supplied CDR3 differences that were used to build a distant-metastasis classifier for papillary thyroid cancer. From the PCR reads, TCRdb re-called clones with MiXCR. These V and J calls are TCRdb output, not the study's own analysis. The sample consists of about 69,000 clones, 13% to 15% of them appearing once.

J is TRBJ2-4 and V is TRBV2; D unclear. The source is a male donor with papillary thyroid cancer or a benign thyroid nodule (not recorded which). Some clones in this sample may be carry-over from other donors' samples. Input material: blood. In DNA, the CDR3 is TGTGCCAGCAGTGTGGCGCTCTATAGAAACATTAAGTACTTC. As protein: CASSVALYRNIKYF.